A single TCR beta chain is shown here with its context. The antigen is not known. This sample was included in a study of graft-versus-host responses after intestinal transplantation. Study as a whole: Among the recipients, transplants were multivisceral, liver-intestinal, or isolated intestinal. After anti-thymocyte globulin induction, recipients took tacrolimus and steroids for approximately 3 years. Study-wide findings and caveats: Analysis identified GvH clones in recipient marrow, with some appearing first in ileum or blood.

TCRdb keeps only in-frame clones here, not all; method: immunoSEQ multiplex PCR. The repertoire includes under 90,000 clones, over 80% of them detected once, and roughly 0.66% sits in the top ten. This CDR3 has 16 residues. The V gene's germline CDR1 is SSHAT and CDR2 FNYEAQ (reference sequence). Trimming shortened V by 4 bases and J by 4 bases, and 17 bases separated the two germline ends. The receptor was derived from a human patient who received an intestinal transplant, so some T cells may come from the graft donor. This chain uses TRBV7-7 with TRBJ2-1; maybe TRBD1 (6 bases). The specimen was PBMCs, collected 98 days after intestinal transplantation. CDR3 sequence reads: CASSSYPGTPYNEQFF. The CDR3 nucleotides read TGTGCCAGCAGCTCCTACCCCGGGACACCATACAATGAGCAGTTCTTC.